This T cell receptor beta chain was retrieved from a study of tumor-infiltrating lymphocytes in localized non-small cell lung cancer. V lost 4 bases and J 5 bases, leaving 14 bases between the germline ends. CDR3 size: 14 residues. Germline lookup yields CDR1 SGHTA and CDR2 FQGTGA. Clones were read by immunoSEQ multiplex PCR, and TCRdb kept only the in-frame ones, dropping some. There are approximately 15,000 clones in the sample; approximately 79% occur only once, and approximately 8.9% lies in the top ten. About this clone: Its antigen is still unknown.

Regarding the study as a whole: No T-cell fraction difference was seen between IM1 and IM2 tumors. Available tissue quantity limited TCR sequencing to a patient subset. Higher tumor T cell infiltration than in uninvolved lung was supported by TCRbeta sequencing.

This TCR was sampled from a human donor with non-small cell lung cancer. This chain uses TRBV7-3 with TRBJ2-5; D is possibly TRBD1 or TRBD2 (5 bases each). Sequencing was done on a sample of lung tumor tissue. DNA of the CDR3: TGTGCCAGCAGCTCCGGGACGAAAGGGGAGACCCAGTACTTC. As protein: CASSSGTKGETQYF.